This T cell receptor beta chain was observed in a study of CD8 T cells in ankylosing spondylitis. Study results and caveats: Apparently characteristic of ankylosing spondylitis blood was a TCR beta motif (roughly eight highly homologous variants). The authors found the disease-linked clones to be CD8+ and relatively rare in peripheral blood.

The V gene's germline CDR1 is ENHRY and CDR2 SYGVKD. V lost 6 bases and J lost 3; bases outside the gene matches: 9. There are 17 residues in the CDR3. This clonotype appeared a few times. Its target is not known. One entry per CDR3 protein results from TCRdb running MiXCR on the 5' RACE reads. The data hold 300,000 to 400,000 distinct CDR3 sequences, with approximately 20% observed a single time. Source material: blood, either unsorted or a sorted T cell fraction (not recorded which). The origin of this receptor is a male donor with ankylosing spondylitis. The J gene is TRBJ2-3, the V gene TRBV10-3; TRBD2 agrees at 13 bases. As DNA, the CDR3 is TGTGCCATCAGGCCCGGGACTAGCGGGACGGAGACAGATACGCAGTATTTT. Translation gives CAIRPGTSGTETDTQYF.